Below, one T cell receptor beta chain is given with its context. CDR1 KGHSH and CDR2 LQKENI come from the germline V gene. Trimming removed 2 bases at V and 4 bases at J, with 8 bases between. The CDR3 totals 13 residues. The data stem from a study of T cell responses to AZD1222 COVID-19 vaccine. TCRdb's copy holds only in-frame clones and misses some; the assay was immunoSEQ multiplex PCR. Of 160,000 or so clones listed, 85% to 95% are singletons. The chain has TRBV18 and TRBJ1-1; no clear D gene. Sequences were derived from peripheral blood, sampled 28 days after the second AZD1222 dose. This receptor was obtained from an adult who received the AZD1222 COVID-19 vaccine. In DNA form, the CDR3 reads TGTGCCAGCTCACCAGGCGCGTCCACTGAAGCTTTCTTT. This translates into CASSPGASTEAFF.